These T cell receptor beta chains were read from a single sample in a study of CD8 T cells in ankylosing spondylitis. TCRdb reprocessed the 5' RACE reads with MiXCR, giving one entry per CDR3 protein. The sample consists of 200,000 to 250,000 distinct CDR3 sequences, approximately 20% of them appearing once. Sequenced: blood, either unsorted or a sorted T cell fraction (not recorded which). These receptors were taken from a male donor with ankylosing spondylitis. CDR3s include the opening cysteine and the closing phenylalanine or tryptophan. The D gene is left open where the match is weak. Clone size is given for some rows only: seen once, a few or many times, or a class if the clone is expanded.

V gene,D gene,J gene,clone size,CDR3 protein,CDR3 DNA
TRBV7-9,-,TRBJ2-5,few,CASSLYGGEETQYF,TGTGCCAGCAGCTTATATGGAGGGGAAGAGACCCAGTACTTC
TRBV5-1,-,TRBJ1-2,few,CASNPRSDLYGYTF,TGCGCCAGCAACCCTCGGTCGGACCTCTATGGCTACACCTTC
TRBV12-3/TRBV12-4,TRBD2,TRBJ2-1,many,CASSGLAGGTRANEQFF,TGTGCCAGCAGTGGACTAGCGGGAGGCACGCGGGCCAATGAGCAGTTCTTC
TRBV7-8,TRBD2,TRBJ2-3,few,CASSGGLAVGDTQYF,TGTGCCAGCAGCGGGGGACTAGCAGTAGGAGATACGCAGTATTTT
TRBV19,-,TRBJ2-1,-,CASSIGPGGEQFF,TGTGCCAGTAGTATAGGTCCAGGAGGTGAGCAGTTCTTC
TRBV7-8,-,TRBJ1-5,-,CASSLGQASNQPQHF,TGTGCCAGCAGCTTAGGACAGGCTAGCAATCAGCCCCAGCATTTT
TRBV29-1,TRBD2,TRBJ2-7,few,CSVVLGTKYYEQYF,TGCAGCGTTGTCTTAGGGACTAAATACTACGAGCAGTACTTC
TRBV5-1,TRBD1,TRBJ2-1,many,CASSLARQGSGNEQFF,TGCGCCAGCAGCTTGGCAAGACAGGGGAGTGGCAATGAGCAGTTCTTC
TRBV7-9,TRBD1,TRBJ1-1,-,CASSLGGGWENTEAFF,TGTGCCAGCAGCCTGGGAGGGGGCTGGGAGAACACTGAAGCTTTCTTT
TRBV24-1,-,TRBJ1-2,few,CATSDPGHNYGYTF,TGTGCCACCAGTGATCCGGGACACAACTATGGCTACACCTTC
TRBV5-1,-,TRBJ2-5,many,CASSLGAYQETQYF,TGCGCCAGCAGCTTGGGGGCGTACCAAGAGACCCAGTACTTC
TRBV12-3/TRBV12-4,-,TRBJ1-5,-,CASSFGGDQPQHF,TGTGCCAGCAGTTTCGGAGGGGATCAGCCCCAGCATTTT
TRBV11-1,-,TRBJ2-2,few,CASSLALEANRNTGELFF,TGTGCCAGCAGCTTAGCGTTAGAGGCTAATAGAAACACCGGGGAGCTGTTTTTT
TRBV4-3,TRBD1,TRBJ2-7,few,CASSQVWYGQGSYEQYF,TGCGCCAGCAGCCAAGTGTGGTATGGACAGGGGTCCTACGAGCAGTACTTC
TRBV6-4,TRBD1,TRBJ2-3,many,CASSETQGGSDTQYF,TGTGCCAGCAGTGAAACTCAAGGGGGCTCAGATACGCAGTATTTT
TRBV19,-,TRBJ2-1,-,CASKPESSYNEQFF,TGTGCCAGTAAACCAGAAAGCTCCTACAATGAGCAGTTCTTC
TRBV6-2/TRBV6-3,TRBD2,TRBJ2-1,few,CASSYGGDYNEQFF,TGTGCCAGCAGCTACGGGGGGGACTACAATGAGCAGTTCTTC
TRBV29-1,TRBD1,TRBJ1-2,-,CSVDKDRGEGGYTF,TGCAGCGTTGACAAAGACAGGGGGGAAGGTGGCTACACCTTC
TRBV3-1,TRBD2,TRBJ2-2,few,CASSTGLGPTGELFF,TGTGCCAGCAGCACGGGACTAGGGCCCACCGGGGAGCTGTTTTTT
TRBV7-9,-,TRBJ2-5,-,CASSSRDTQETQYF,TGTGCCAGCAGCTCCCGGGACACTCAAGAGACCCAGTACTTC
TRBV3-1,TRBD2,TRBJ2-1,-,CASIPSGGNEQFF,TGTGCCAGCATCCCCTCGGGGGGTAATGAGCAGTTCTTC
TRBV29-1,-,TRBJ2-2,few,CSVRQPTGELFF,TGCAGCGTTAGGCAGCCCACCGGGGAGCTGTTTTTT
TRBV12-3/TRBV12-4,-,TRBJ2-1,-,CASSATLANEQFF,TGTGCCAGCAGTGCGACCTTAGCCAATGAGCAGTTCTTC
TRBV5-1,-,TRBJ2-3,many,CASSFTGDTQYF,TGCGCCAGCAGCTTCACTGGTGATACGCAGTATTTT
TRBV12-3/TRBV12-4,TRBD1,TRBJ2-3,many,CASKAGTASTDTQYF,TGTGCCAGCAAGGCCGGGACAGCGAGCACAGATACGCAGTATTTT
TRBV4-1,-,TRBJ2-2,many,CASSQDPGSITGELFF,TGCGCCAGCAGCCAAGATCCCGGGAGTATCACCGGGGAGCTGTTTTTT
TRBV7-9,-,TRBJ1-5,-,CASSFTGGGQPQHF,TGTGCCAGCAGCTTCACCGGGGGAGGACAGCCCCAGCATTTT
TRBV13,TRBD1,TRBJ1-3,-,CASSIQGARGNTIYF,TGTGCCAGCAGCATCCAGGGGGCGCGAGGAAACACCATATATTTT
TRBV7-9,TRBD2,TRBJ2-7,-,CASSRPMGGDEQYF,TGTGCCAGCAGCCGACCCATGGGGGGGGACGAGCAGTACTTC
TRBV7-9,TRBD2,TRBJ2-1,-,CASSNGLAEVNNEQFF,TGTGCCAGCAGCAACGGACTAGCGGAGGTGAACAATGAGCAGTTCTTC
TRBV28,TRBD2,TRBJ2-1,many,CASSLAPGTSGRAAHEQFF,TGTGCCAGCAGTTTGGCCCCCGGGACTAGCGGGAGGGCCGCTCATGAGCAGTTCTTC
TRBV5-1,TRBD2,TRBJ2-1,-,CASSLGREWDNEQFF,TGCGCCAGCAGCTTGGGGCGGGAGTGGGACAATGAGCAGTTCTTC
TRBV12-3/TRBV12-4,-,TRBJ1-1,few,CASGHRTEAFF,TGTGCCAGCGGACACCGGACGGAGGCTTTCTTT
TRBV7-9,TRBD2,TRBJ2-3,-,CASSETAGGPDTQYF,TGTGCCAGCAGCGAAACAGCGGGAGGGCCGGATACGCAGTATTTT
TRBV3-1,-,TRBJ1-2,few,CASSQEDQTDGYTF,TGTGCCAGCAGCCAAGAGGACCAGACCGATGGCTACACCTTC
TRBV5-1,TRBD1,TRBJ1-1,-,CASSPTGGSGDTEAFF,TGCGCCAGCAGCCCTACAGGGGGCTCCGGGGACACTGAAGCTTTCTTT
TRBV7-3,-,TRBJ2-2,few,CASSATAGELFF,TGTGCCAGCAGCGCGACCGCCGGGGAGCTGTTTTTT
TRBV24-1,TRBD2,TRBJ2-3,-,CATARSGAEDTQYF,TGTGCCACCGCTCGTAGCGGGGCCGAGGATACGCAGTATTTT
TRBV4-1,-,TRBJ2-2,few,CASSQTLLGELFF,TGCGCCAGCAGCCAAACATTGCTAGGGGAGCTGTTTTTT
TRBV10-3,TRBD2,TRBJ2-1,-,CAISPGLAGGNPYNEQFF,TGTGCCATCAGTCCGGGACTAGCGGGGGGGAACCCCTACAATGAGCAGTTCTTC
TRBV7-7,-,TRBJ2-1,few,CASSREVRRAYNEQFF,TGTGCCAGCAGCCGGGAAGTTCGGAGGGCCTACAATGAGCAGTTCTTC
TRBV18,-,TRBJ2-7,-,CASSSNPGGYEQYF,TGTGCCAGCTCTTCGAACCCTGGGGGGTACGAGCAGTACTTC
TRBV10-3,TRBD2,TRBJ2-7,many,CATRLREVETVEQYF,TGTGCCACCCGCCTCCGGGAGGTAGAGACGGTGGAGCAGTACTTC
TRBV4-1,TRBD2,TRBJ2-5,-,CASNQWEGQETQYF,TGCGCCAGCAACCAATGGGAGGGCCAAGAGACCCAGTACTTC
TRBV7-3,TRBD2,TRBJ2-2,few,CASSPLPGLAGLTGELFF,TGTGCCAGCAGCCCCCTTCCGGGACTAGCGGGACTCACCGGGGAGCTGTTTTTT
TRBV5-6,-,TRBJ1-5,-,CASSRSNSNQPQHF,TGTGCCAGCAGCCGATCAAATAGCAATCAGCCCCAGCATTTT
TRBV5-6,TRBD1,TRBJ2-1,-,CASSFADRGYDEQFF,TGTGCCAGCAGCTTTGCGGACAGGGGGTACGATGAGCAGTTCTTC
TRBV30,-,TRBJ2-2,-,CAWTTNTGELFF,TGTGCCTGGACCACGAACACCGGGGAGCTGTTTTTT
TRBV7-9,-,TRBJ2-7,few,CASSSTRSSYEQYF,TGTGCCAGCAGTTCTACTCGCAGCTCCTACGAGCAGTACTTC
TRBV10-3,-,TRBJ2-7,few,CAISEDDEQYF,TGTGCCATCAGCGAAGATGACGAGCAGTACTTC
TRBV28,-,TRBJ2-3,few,CASSLVSQSTDTQYF,TGTGCCAGCAGTTTGGTCTCTCAGAGCACAGATACGCAGTATTTT
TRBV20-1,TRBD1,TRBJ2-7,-,CSAPLRTGGYEQYF,TGCAGTGCTCCCCTCAGGACAGGGGGCTACGAGCAGTACTTC
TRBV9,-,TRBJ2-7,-,CASSVEPAYEQYF,TGTGCCAGCAGCGTAGAACCAGCCTACGAGCAGTACTTC
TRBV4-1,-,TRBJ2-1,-,CASSQDSLASNEQFF,TGCGCCAGCAGCCAAGATAGTTTAGCGAGCAATGAGCAGTTCTTC
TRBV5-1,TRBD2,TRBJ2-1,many,CASSLYKRGSPYEQFF,TGCGCCAGCAGCTTGTACAAGCGGGGTTCGCCTTATGAGCAGTTCTTC
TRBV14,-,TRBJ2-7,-,CASSDARDEQYF,TGTGCCAGCAGCGACGCAAGGGACGAGCAGTACTTC
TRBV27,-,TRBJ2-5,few,CASSLSGPETQYF,TGTGCCAGCAGTTTATCCGGACCCGAGACCCAGTACTTC
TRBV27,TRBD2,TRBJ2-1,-,CASTLWGEGLNEQFF,TGTGCCAGCACCCTCTGGGGGGAGGGCCTAAATGAGCAGTTCTTC
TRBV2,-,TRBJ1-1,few,CASSEAQTYTEAFF,TGTGCCAGCAGTGAAGCCCAAACCTACACTGAAGCTTTCTTT
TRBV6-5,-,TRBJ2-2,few,CASSYDISNTGELFF,TGTGCCAGCAGTTATGACATCTCGAACACCGGGGAGCTGTTTTTT